This T cell receptor beta chain stems from a study of PD-1 blockade in classical Hodgkin lymphoma. Looking at the study overall: The study gave patients nivolumab 3 mg/kg intravenously every 2 weeks. Findings and limits, study-wide: The study found that TCR diversity rose significantly by C4D1 in CD4+ but not CD8+ cells. Patients who initiated nivolumab within 1 year of ASCT were excluded.

Profiling relied on immunoSEQ multiplex PCR, and the TCRdb table lists in-frame clones only, not all of them. The table shows over 15,000 clones, with 80% to 85% occurring only once. Only one count was recorded for this clone. Its antigen is not identified. Each and every patient relapsed after autologous stem cell transplantation, and patients got differing brentuximab vedotin exposure. Germline trimming cut 5 bases from V and 4 bases from J; bases unmatched to any gene: 7. The CDR3 totals 15 residues. The germline V gene encodes CDR1 SEHNR and CDR2 FQNEAQ (reference sequence). J is TRBJ2-2 and V is TRBV7-9; 7 nucleotides align to TRBD1. The origin of this receptor is a human donor with classical Hodgkin lymphoma. This sample comprised peripheral blood mononuclear cells (PBMCs), obtained before the second cycle of nivolumab. As DNA, the CDR3 is TGTGCCAGCAGCCTCACAGGGGAAGGCACCGGGGAGCTGTTTTTT. This gives the protein CASSLTGEGTGELFF. The complete variable domain, with remaining parts taken from reference TRBV7-9 and TRBJ2-2, reads DTGVSQNPRHKITKRGQNVTFRCDPISEHNRLYWYRQTLGQGPEFLTYFQNEAQLEKSRLLSDRFSAERPKGSFSTLEIQRTEQGDSAMYLCASSLTGEGTGELFFGEGSRLTVL.